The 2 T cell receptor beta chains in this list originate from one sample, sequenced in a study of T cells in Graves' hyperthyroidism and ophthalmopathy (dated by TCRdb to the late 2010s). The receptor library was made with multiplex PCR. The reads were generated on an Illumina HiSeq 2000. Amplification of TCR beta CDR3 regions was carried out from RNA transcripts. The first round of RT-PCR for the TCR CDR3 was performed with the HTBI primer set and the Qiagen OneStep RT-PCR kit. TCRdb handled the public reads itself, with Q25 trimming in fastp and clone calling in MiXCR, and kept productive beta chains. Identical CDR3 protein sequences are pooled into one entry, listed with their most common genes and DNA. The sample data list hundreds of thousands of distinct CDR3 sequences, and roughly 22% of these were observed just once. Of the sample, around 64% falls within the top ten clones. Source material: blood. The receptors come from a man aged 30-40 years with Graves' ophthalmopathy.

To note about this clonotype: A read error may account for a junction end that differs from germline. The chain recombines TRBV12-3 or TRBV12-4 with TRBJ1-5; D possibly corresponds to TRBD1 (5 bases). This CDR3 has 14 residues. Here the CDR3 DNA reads TGTGCCAGCAGTTTCTCGGGGGGTAATCAGCCCCGGCATTTT. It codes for CASSFSGGNQPRHF.

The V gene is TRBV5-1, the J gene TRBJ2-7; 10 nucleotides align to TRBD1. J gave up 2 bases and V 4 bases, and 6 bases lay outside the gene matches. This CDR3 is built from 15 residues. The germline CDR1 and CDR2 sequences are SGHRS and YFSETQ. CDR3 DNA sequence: TGCGCCAGCAGCCGGACAGGGGGACCGACCTACGAGCAGTACTTC. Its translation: CASSRTGGPTYEQYF.